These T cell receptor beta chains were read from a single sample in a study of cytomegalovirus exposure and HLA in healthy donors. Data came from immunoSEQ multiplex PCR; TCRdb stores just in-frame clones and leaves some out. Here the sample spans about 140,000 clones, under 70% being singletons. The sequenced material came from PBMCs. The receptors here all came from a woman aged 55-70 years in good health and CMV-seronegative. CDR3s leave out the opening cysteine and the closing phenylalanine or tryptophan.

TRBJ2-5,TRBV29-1,SAQTGNQETQY
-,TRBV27,ASSNLGLYEQY
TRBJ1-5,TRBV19,ASSISGRQPQH
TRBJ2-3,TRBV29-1,SVIRGSTDTQY
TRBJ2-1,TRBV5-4,ASSRLAGGREQF
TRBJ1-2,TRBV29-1,SVRDKALLSYGYT
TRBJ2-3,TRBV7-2,ASSFGRVTSTDTQY
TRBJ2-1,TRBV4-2,ASSQEGGLSYNEQF
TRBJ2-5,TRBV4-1,ASSQVRARETQY
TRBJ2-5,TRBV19,ASRGQGVETQY
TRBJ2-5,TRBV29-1,SVGVQETQY
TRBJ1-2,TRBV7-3,ASSSGPGQGADGGYT
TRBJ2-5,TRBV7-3,ASSLRGGGVQETQY
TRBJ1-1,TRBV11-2,ASSQGQVGGNTEAF
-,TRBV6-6,ASGGNSYEQY
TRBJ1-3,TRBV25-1,ASSEPTPAGNTIY
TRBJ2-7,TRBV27,ASSLSKEGLAAGRNHEQY
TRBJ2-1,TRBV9,ASSVGTSGGDEQF
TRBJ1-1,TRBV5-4,ASSFDSTEAF
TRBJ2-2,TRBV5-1,ASSLAWQGNTGELF
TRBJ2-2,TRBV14,ASSWRGRITGELF
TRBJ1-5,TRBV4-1,ASSQEGGNQPQH
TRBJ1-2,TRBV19,ASSTRGTGGDYGYT
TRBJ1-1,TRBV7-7,ASSLVGAGVDTEAF
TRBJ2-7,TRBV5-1,ASSLAGGPSEQY
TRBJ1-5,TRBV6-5,ASSRQGTNQPQH
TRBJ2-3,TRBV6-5,ASSYSFLAGSDTQY
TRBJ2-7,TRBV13,ASSLGRGRKYEQY
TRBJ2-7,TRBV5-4,ASSRAGGTHEQY
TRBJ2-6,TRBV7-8,ASSYNPLPSGANVLT
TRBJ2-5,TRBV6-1,ASSESVSGVETQY
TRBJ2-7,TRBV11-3,ASSFRGAYEQY
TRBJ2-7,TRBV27,ASSLSASGDYEQY
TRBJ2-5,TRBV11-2,ASSLAVGRGEQY
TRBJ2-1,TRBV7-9,ASSLYGGSKYNEQF
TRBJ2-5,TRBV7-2,ASSPRGASGIETQY
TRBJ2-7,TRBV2,ASSDRGLGYEQY
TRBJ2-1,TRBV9,ASSLWTSGSNNEQF
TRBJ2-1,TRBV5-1,ASSLVGQYNEQF
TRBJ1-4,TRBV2,ASRYDRNEKLF
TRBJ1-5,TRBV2,ASTKGGGYQPQH
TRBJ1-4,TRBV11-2,ASRRGMGGEKLF
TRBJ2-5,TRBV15,ATSSDMGAQETQY
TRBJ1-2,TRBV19,ASSETGVINYGYT
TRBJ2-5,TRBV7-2,ASSLAGRVWETQY
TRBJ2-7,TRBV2,ASSGRTSGALSSYEQY